Listed below are T cell receptor beta chains from one sample, sequenced in a study of blood T cell repertoires in COVID-19. TCRdb's copy holds only in-frame clones and misses some; the assay was immunoSEQ multiplex PCR. The table includes more than 95,000 clones, about four fifths detected once. Sample: peripheral blood. All receptors come from a woman at least 80 years old with active or convalescent COVID-19. CDR3s include the opening cysteine and the closing phenylalanine or tryptophan. Each record gives: clone size, D gene, V gene, J gene, CDR3 protein, CDR3 DNA. A D gene is named only where the DNA matches it firmly. Not all rows give a size; the values are once, few, many and, for expanded clones, a class.

.	TRBD1	TRBV2	TRBJ1-5	CASSEGRGLGKPQHF	TGTGCCAGCAGTGAAGGCAGGGGGCTTGGAAAGCCCCAGCATTTT
.	.	TRBV5-1	TRBJ1-1	CASSHTPEALEAFF	TGCGCCAGCAGCCATACTCCCGAAGCCCTTGAAGCTTTCTTT
.	TRBD2	TRBV6-5	TRBJ2-5	CATLTGGPWETQYF	TGTGCCACCCTCACGGGGGGGCCCTGGGAGACCCAGTACTTC
.	.	TRBV7-2	TRBJ1-6	CASRHPTGPNSPLHF	TGTGCCAGCAGACACCCGACAGGACCTAATTCACCCCTCCACTTT
.	TRBD1	TRBV7-8	TRBJ1-2	CASSVDRDGGYTF	TGTGCCAGCAGCGTGGACAGGGACGGCGGCTACACCTTC
.	.	TRBV18	TRBJ1-1	CASSLNGYTEAFF	TGTGCCAGCTCACTCAACGGGTACACTGAAGCTTTCTTT
.	.	TRBV6-5	TRBJ1-4	CASSYSGGEKLFF	TGTGCCAGCAGTTACTCGGGGGGGGAAAAACTGTTTTTT
few	.	TRBV6-5	TRBJ1-2	CASSSPGQTNYGYTF	TGTGCCAGCAGTTCCCCGGGACAAACTAACTATGGCTACACCTTC
.	TRBD2	TRBV5-1	TRBJ2-4	CASRTSLESIQYF	TGCGCCAGCAGGACTAGCCTTGAGAGCATTCAGTACTTC
.	TRBD1	TRBV10-3	TRBJ1-4	CAISQSTGGSEKLFF	TGTGCCATCAGTCAGTCAACAGGGGGGAGTGAAAAACTGTTTTTT
.	.	TRBV9	TRBJ2-7	CASSVAPGAEQYF	TGTGCCAGCAGCGTAGCCCCAGGGGCCGAGCAGTACTTC
.	.	TRBV6-5	TRBJ1-4	CASGAKRGGKLFF	TGTGCCAGCGGGGCAAAGCGGGGGGGAAAACTGTTTTTT
once	TRBD1	TRBV19	TRBJ1-5	CASSIYRGGISNQPQHF	TGTGCCAGTAGTATATACAGGGGCGGAATAAGCAATCAGCCCCAGCATTTT
.	.	TRBV11-2	TRBJ1-6	CASSYSGHSPLHF	TGTGCCAGCAGCTACAGTGGGCATTCACCCCTCCACTTT
.	TRBD2	TRBV9	TRBJ2-3	CASSGSSGGLTDTQYF	TGTGCCAGCAGCGGATCTAGCGGGGGGCTAACAGATACGCAGTATTTT
.	.	TRBV28	TRBJ1-4	CASSLGDSTNEKLFF	TGTGCCAGCAGTCTAGGGGACTCAACTAATGAAAAACTGTTTTTT
.	.	TRBV11-2	TRBJ2-1	CASSLSRVEQFF	TGTGCCAGCAGCCTTTCACGGGTTGAGCAGTTCTTC
.	.	TRBV27	TRBJ1-5	CASSWAGGQPQHF	TGTGCCAGCAGTTGGGCAGGAGGTCAGCCCCAGCATTTT
.	TRBD1	TRBV5-4	TRBJ1-1	CASSSRDRAATEAFF	TGTGCCAGCAGCTCCAGGGACAGGGCCGCCACTGAAGCTTTCTTT
.	.	TRBV4-1	TRBJ1-3	CASSQSLGTSGNTIYF	TGCGCCAGCAGCCAGAGCCTAGGCACCTCTGGAAACACCATATATTTT
.	TRBD1	TRBV9	TRBJ1-6	CASSEGQGHNSPLHF	TGTGCCAGCAGCGAGGGACAGGGCCATAATTCACCCCTCCACTTT
.	TRBD1	TRBV25-1	TRBJ1-1	CASSDGTVRTTEAFF	TGTGCCAGCAGTGACGGGACAGTGCGCACCACTGAAGCTTTCTTT
once	.	TRBV12-1	TRBJ2-1	CASSSAGPYNEQFF	TGTGCCAGCAGCTCCGCGGGCCCCTACAATGAGCAGTTCTTC
.	TRBD1	TRBV25-1	TRBJ1-2	CASSNQGQGAYGYTF	TGTGCCAGCAGTAACCAAGGACAGGGGGCGTATGGCTACACCTTC
.	TRBD2	TRBV4-2	TRBJ2-5	CASSTEWGGGETQYF	TGTGCCAGCAGCACCGAATGGGGGGGTGGAGAGACCCAGTACTTC